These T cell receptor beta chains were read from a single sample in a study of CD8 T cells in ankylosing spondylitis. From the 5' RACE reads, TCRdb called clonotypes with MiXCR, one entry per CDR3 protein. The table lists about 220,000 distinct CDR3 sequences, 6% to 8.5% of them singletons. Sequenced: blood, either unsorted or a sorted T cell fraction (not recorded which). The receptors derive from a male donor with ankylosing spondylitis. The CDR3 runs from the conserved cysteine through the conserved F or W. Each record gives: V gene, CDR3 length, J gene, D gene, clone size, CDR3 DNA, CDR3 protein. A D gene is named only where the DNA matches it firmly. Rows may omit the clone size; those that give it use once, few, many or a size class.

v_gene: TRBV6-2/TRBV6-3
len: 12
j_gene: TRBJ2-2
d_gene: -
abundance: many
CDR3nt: TGTGCCAGCAGTTACCCTACCGGGGAGCTGTTTTTT
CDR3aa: CASSYPTGELFF

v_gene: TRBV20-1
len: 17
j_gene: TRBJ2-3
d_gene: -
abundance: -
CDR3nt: TGCAGTGCTAGCTGGACAGAGAAATCTTCTAGCACAGATACGCAGTATTTT
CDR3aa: CSASWTEKSSSTDTQYF

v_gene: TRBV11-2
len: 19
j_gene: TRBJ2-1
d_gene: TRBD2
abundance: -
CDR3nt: TGTGCCAGCAGCTCCCCGGTCTCGGCCGGGGGGGAAAACTACAATGAGCAGTTCTTC
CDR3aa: CASSSPVSAGGENYNEQFF

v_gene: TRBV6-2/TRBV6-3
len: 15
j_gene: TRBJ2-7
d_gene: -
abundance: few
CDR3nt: TGTGCCAGCAGTTACTGGGTACAGAGAACCTACGAGCAGTACTTC
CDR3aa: CASSYWVQRTYEQYF

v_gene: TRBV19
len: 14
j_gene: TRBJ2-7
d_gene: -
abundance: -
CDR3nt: TGTGCCAGTAGTTCTGGACAGAGCTCCTACGAGCAGTACTTC
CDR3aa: CASSSGQSSYEQYF

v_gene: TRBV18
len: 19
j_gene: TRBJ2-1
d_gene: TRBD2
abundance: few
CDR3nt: TGTGCCAGCTCATCCCAGGGACTAGCGGGGGCGAGCTCCTACAATGAGCAGTTCTTC
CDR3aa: CASSSQGLAGASSYNEQFF

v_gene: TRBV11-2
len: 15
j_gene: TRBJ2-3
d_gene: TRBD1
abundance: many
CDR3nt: TGTGCCAGCAGTTTAACCGGGACAGGTTTAGATACGCAGTATTTT
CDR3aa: CASSLTGTGLDTQYF

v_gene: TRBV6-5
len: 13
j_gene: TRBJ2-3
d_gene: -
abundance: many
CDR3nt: TGTGCCAGCAGTTTACTAAGCACAGATACGCAGTATTTT
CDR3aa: CASSLLSTDTQYF

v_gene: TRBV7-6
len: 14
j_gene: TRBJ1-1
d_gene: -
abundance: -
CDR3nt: TGTGCCAGCAGCTCTAGGGGTGGAAACACTGAAGCTTTCTTT
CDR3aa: CASSSRGGNTEAFF

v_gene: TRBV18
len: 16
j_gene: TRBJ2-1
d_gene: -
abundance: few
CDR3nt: TGTGCCAGCTCACCACCCCGGGGTGAAGGCTACAATGAGCAGTTCTTC
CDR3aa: CASSPPRGEGYNEQFF

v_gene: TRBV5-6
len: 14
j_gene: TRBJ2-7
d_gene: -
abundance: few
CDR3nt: TGTGCCAGCAGCGGCGGAATAAGGCCCTACGAGCAGTACTTC
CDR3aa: CASSGGIRPYEQYF

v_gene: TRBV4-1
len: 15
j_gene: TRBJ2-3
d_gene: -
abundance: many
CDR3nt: TGCGCCAGCAGCCAAGATAACACCCACACAGATACGCAGTATTTT
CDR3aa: CASSQDNTHTDTQYF

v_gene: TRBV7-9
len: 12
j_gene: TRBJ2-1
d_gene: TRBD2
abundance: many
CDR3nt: TGTGCCAGCAGCTTTGGACTAGCGGGAGAGTTCTTC
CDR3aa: CASSFGLAGEFF

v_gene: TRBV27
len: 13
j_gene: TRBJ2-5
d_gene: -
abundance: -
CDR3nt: TGTGCCAGCAGTTTATCCCCAGTGGAGACCCAGTACTTC
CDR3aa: CASSLSPVETQYF

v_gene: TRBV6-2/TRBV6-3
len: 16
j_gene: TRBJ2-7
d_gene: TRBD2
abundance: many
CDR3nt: TGTGCCAGCAGTTACCGGGCGACTAGCAGGACCTACGAGCAGTACTTC
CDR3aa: CASSYRATSRTYEQYF

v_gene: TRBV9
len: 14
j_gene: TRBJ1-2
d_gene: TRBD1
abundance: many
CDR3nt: TGTGCCAGCAGCGCAACAGGGGGCGACTATGGCTACACCTTC
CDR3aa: CASSATGGDYGYTF

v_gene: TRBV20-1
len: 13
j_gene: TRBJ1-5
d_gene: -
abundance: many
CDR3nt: TGCAGCGCCCCGGGTGGGGGTAATCAGCCCCAGCATTTT
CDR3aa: CSAPGGGNQPQHF

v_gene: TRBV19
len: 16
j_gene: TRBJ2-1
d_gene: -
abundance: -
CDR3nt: TGTGCCAGTGCCAGGGTCGGGACGAGCTCCTACAATGAGCAGTTCTTC
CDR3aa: CASARVGTSSYNEQFF

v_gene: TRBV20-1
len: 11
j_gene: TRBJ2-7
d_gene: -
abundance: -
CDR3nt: TGCAGTGCTAGCTTCCGATACGAGCAGTACTTC
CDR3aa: CSASFRYEQYF

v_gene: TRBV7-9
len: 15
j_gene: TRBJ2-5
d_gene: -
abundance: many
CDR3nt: TGTGCCAGCAGCCCAGAGGGTGCCGGAGGGGAGACCCAGTACTTC
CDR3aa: CASSPEGAGGETQYF

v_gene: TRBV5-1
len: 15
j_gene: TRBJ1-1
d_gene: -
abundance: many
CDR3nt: TGCGCCAGCAGCTTGGACCTAACCATGGGCACTGAAGCTTTCTTT
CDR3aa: CASSLDLTMGTEAFF

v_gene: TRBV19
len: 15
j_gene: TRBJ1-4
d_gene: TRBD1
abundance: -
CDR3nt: TGTGCCAGTAGTCGACCGGGACAGATGAATGAAAAACTGTTTTTT
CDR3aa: CASSRPGQMNEKLFF

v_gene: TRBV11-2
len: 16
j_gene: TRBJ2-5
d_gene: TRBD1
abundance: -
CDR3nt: TGTGCCAGCAGCAGTGGACAGGGGGAGTTCCAAGAGACCCAGTACTTC
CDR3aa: CASSSGQGEFQETQYF

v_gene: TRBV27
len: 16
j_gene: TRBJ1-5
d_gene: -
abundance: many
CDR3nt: TGTGCCAGCAGTTACGGGCCGGGAGTGGAGCATCAGCCCCAGCATTTT
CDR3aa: CASSYGPGVEHQPQHF

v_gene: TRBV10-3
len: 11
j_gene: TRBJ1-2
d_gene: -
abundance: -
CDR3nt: TGTGCCACCATCGGGACCCATGGCTACACCTTC
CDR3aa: CATIGTHGYTF

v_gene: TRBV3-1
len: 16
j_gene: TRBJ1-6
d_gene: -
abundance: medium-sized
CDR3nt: TGTGCCAGCAGCCAAGACCGAAGACAGGCGAGTTCACCCCTCCACTTT
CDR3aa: CASSQDRRQASSPLHF